A selection of T cell receptor beta chains follows, all from one sample in a study of cytomegalovirus exposure and HLA in healthy donors. The table came from immunoSEQ multiplex PCR; TCRdb's copy has only in-frame clones and leaves some out. The sample records about 180,000 clones, about 69% being singletons. The sample taken for sequencing was PBMCs. These receptors all come from a male donor in good health and CMV-seronegative. Each CDR3 is given with its conserved first and last residue. The order of the fields is V gene, J gene, CDR3 protein.

TRBV23-1	TRBJ2-7	CASSRGTGSHEQYF
TRBV6-1	TRBJ1-1	CASKLGQANTEAFF
TRBV5-1	TRBJ1-5	CASSPTGLNGNQPQHF
TRBV4-2	TRBJ1-5	CASSRNDRSPNQPQHF
TRBV6-5	NA	CASSFATGSYYEQYF
TRBV7-9	TRBJ2-1	CASSLGLAYNEQFF
TRBV4-1	TRBJ2-7	CASSQDPGAYEQYF
TRBV6-6	TRBJ2-1	CASSPRQDNEQFF
TRBV9	TRBJ2-6	CASSVVVTGANVLTF
TRBV2	TRBJ1-2	CASSLTAFYYGYTF
TRBV19	TRBJ1-5	CASSSSIRRDRSQPQHF
TRBV10-2	TRBJ2-7	CASSLDRFSYEQYF
TRBV10-3	TRBJ1-5	CAISEAGQPQHF
TRBV4-3	TRBJ1-1	CASSQDRVNTEAFF
TRBV9	TRBJ1-1	CASSLRTANTEAFF
TRBV7-2	TRBJ1-2	CASSVQEGRALYGYTF
TRBV6-4	TRBJ1-2	CASSVRTGGGGYTF